These 27 T cell receptor beta chains originate from one sample sequenced in a study of blood T cell repertoires in COVID-19 (dated by TCRdb to the early 2020s). The method behind the library was the immunoSEQ multiplex PCR assay. This is the immuneACCESS table as TCRdb keeps it, with only in-frame sequences that have V and J called. A part of the clones is gone; compared with another copy, unresolved V genes explain less than half, and the rest is unexplained. Across this sample there are about 280,000 clones, with less than 90% seen only once. About an eighth of the sample is held by the ten biggest clonotypes. The sample comprised peripheral blood. The receptors were sampled from a human donor in a cohort sampled during active COVID-19.

This clone was picked up many times. This chain joins TRBV12-3 or TRBV12-4 and TRBJ1-3; D ambiguous. V lost 3 bases and J lost 4, with 7 bases in between. The CDR3 is 13 amino acids. The CDR3 spells CASSLSEGNTIYF. In DNA, the CDR3 is TGTGCCAGCAGTTTGTCAGAAGGAAACACCATATATTTT.

The genes are TRBV24-1 and TRBJ1-2; D might be TRBD1 (5 bases). Per the germline V gene, CDR1 is KGHDR and CDR2 is SFDVKD. CDR3 length: 14 amino acids. The V end was cut by 4 bases, the J end by 3 bases, with 11 bases between. The CDR3 region is CATSDYGTHYGYTF. The CDR3 DNA is TGTGCCACCAGTGACTACGGGACTCACTATGGCTACACCTTC.

This chain uses TRBV4-2 with TRBJ1-4; 10 positions agree with TRBD1. CDR3 length: 19 amino acids. The V gene's germline CDR1 is LGHNA and CDR2 YNFKEQ. J lost 7 bases, V lost 1 base, and 15 bases had no gene match. CDR3 nucleotides: TGTGCCAGCAGCCAAGTTGCAGACAGGGGGCCTCCTAACGGTGAAAAACTGTTTTTT. It encodes CASSQVADRGPPNGEKLFF.

The V gene is TRBV2, the J gene TRBJ2-3; D might be TRBD2 (5 bases). CDR3 length equals 14 residues. V gave up 7 bases and J gave up 0 bases, with 11 bases separating them. Germline-derived CDR1 and CDR2 are SNHLY and FYNNEI. Here the CDR3 reads CASKVASSTDTQYF. In DNA form, the CDR3 reads TGTGCCAGCAAAGTAGCGAGTAGCACAGATACGCAGTATTTT.

The rearrangement uses TRBV7-8 and TRBJ2-1; possibly TRBD2 for D (5 bases). CDR3 length: 15 amino acids. Per the germline V gene, CDR1 is SGHVS and CDR2 is FQNEAQ. V was pared by 5 bases and J by 8 bases, with 19 bases between. The CDR3 loop reads CASSLREARVYEQFF. The CDR3 nucleotides are TGTGCCAGCAGCCTGAGGGAAGCCCGGGTTTATGAGCAGTTCTTC.

The V gene is TRBV27, the J gene TRBJ2-1; 10 bases match TRBD1. Germline V gene lookup returns CDR1 MNHEY and CDR2 SMNVEV (reference sequence). This CDR3 region has 14 residues. Trimming removed 6 bases from V and 8 bases from J; junction bases left unmatched: 7. The CDR3 region is CASSRDRGRHEQFF. The CDR3 DNA sequence: TGTGCCAGCAGCCGGGACAGGGGCCGCCATGAGCAGTTCTTC.

The V gene is TRBV29-1, the J gene TRBJ2-1, with 7 positions matching TRBD2. Trimming at V came to 6 bases and at J to 2 bases, leaving 7 bases not matched to a gene. CDR3 length equals 14 residues. Germline CDR1 SQVTM, CDR2 ANQGSEA. CDR3 nucleotide sequence: TGCAGCGTACGGCCGGGACTACCCTACAATGAGCAGTTCTTC. Translating it yields CSVRPGLPYNEQFF.

The CDR3 spells CASSPVGGSYEKLFF. The CDR3 DNA sequence: TGTGCCAGCAGTCCAGTCGGGGGGTCTTATGAAAAACTGTTTTTT. The V gene is TRBV2, the J gene TRBJ1-4, with a weak D call TRBD1 (5 bases). Trimming shortened V by 5 bases and J by 6 bases, and 16 bases separated the two germline ends. Germline CDR1 SNHLY, CDR2 FYNNEI. This CDR3 region has 15 residues.

The rearrangement uses TRBV4-1 and TRBJ2-3; weak D call: TRBD1 (5 bases). Germline lookup yields CDR1 MGHRA and CDR2 YSYEKL. CDR3 length: 17 residues. V lost 4 bases to trimming and J lost 0 bases, with 17 bases between them. In DNA form, the CDR3 reads TGCGCCAGCAGCCTTTTCGGACGAGACAGAAGCACAGATACGCAGTATTTT. Amino acid sequence: CASSLFGRDRSTDTQYF.

This clone was seen just once. CDR3 residues: CASTGTVVSGANVLTF. The CDR3 DNA reads as TGCGCCAGCACCGGGACAGTAGTCTCTGGGGCCAACGTCCTGACTTTC. The V gene is TRBV5-1, the J gene TRBJ2-6; 7 nucleotides align to TRBD1. The V gene end was trimmed by 6 bases and the J gene end by 0 bases; junction bases not matched to a gene: 6. Germline loops: CDR1 SGHRS, CDR2 YFSETQ. The CDR3 totals 16 residues.

The CDR3 DNA reads as TGTGCCAGCGCCGAGGATACCGATACGCAGTATTTT. Residues: CASAEDTDTQYF. The chain has TRBV6-5 and TRBJ2-3; D is undetermined. Trimming shortened V by 8 bases and J by 6 bases, and 12 bases separated the two germline ends. Germline V CDR1 and CDR2: MNHEY, SVGAGI. The CDR3 sequence is 12 residues long.

V gene TRBV19 combines with J gene TRBJ1-1, with 7 bases lining up with TRBD1. V lost 6 bases to trimming and J lost 2 bases; unmatched junction nucleotides: 9. Per germline, CDR1 LNHDA and CDR2 SQIVND (reference sequence). This CDR3 spans 15 amino acids. CDR3 region: CASSRQGRGNTEAFF. CDR3 sequence (DNA): TGTGCCAGTAGCCGACAGGGAAGAGGAAACACTGAAGCTTTCTTT.

This clone has more than one count but fewer than ten. This rearrangement joins TRBV30 to TRBJ2-2, with 7 nucleotides matching TRBD1. The J segment lost 4 bases and the V segment lost 3 bases, leaving 5 bases of the junction unmatched. The CDR3 contains 14 residues. The germline CDR1 and CDR2 sequences are GTSNPN and SVGIG (reference sequence). CDR3 sequence (DNA): TGTGCCTGGAGAAGGGACAGAACCACCGGGGAGCTGTTTTTT. Its translation: CAWRRDRTTGELFF.

This clone turned up a few times. This sequence joins TRBV6-5 and TRBJ1-2; tentatively, D is TRBD1 (5 bases). Germline lookup yields CDR1 MNHEY and CDR2 SVGAGI. V lost 6 bases and J lost 5, with 13 bases in between. This CDR3 is built from 13 residues. The CDR3 protein is CASSIRVGYGYTF. CDR3 sequence (DNA): TGTGCCAGCAGCATCAGGGTGGGGTATGGCTACACCTTC.

The chain employs TRBV3-1 (or the pseudogene TRBV3-2) and TRBJ2-7; 8 positions match TRBD1. The CDR3 consists of 15 residues. V trimming: 3 bases; J trimming: 3 bases; junction bases outside the gene matches: 7. Germline V gene data show CDR1 as LGHDT and CDR2 as YNNKEL (reference sequence). In DNA form, the CDR3 reads TGTGCCAGCAGCCAGACTCGGACAGGGCGCTACGAGCAGTACTTC. This gives the protein CASSQTRTGRYEQYF.

The chain uses TRBV3-1 (or the pseudogene TRBV3-2) and TRBJ2-5; D may be TRBD2 (7 bases). There are 15 residues in the CDR3. The V end lost 0 bases, the J end lost 6 bases, and 14 bases lay between the germline ends. CDR1 and CDR2 (germline): LGHDT, YNNKEL (reference sequence). CDR3 in DNA: TGTGCCAGCAGCCAAGATAGAGGGGGAGGGCAGACCCAGTACTTC. Amino acid sequence: CASSQDRGGGQTQYF.

This clone was found once. The V gene is TRBV6-5, the J gene TRBJ1-5, with D possibly TRBD1 on 5 matching bases. CDR3 size: 13 residues. Germline values: CDR1 MNHEY, CDR2 SVGAGI. V was clipped by 10 bases and J by 3 bases, with 13 bases between them. CDR3 in amino acids: CATSNRINQPQHF. DNA for the CDR3: TGTGCCACTTCGAACAGGATCAATCAGCCCCAGCATTTT.

The J gene is TRBJ2-7, the V gene TRBV18; maybe TRBD1 (5 bases). This CDR3 has 15 residues. V was cut by 5 bases and J by 6 bases, with 20 bases left in between. Germline V gives CDR1 KGHSH, CDR2 LQKENI. The CDR3: CASSNLDTPTGEQYF. In DNA, the CDR3 is TGTGCCAGCTCAAATTTGGACACCCCGACCGGCGAGCAGTACTTC.

V and J are TRBV18 and TRBJ1-1; a possible D gene is TRBD1 (5 bases). CDR3 length equals 16 residues. Germline V gene data show CDR1 as KGHSH and CDR2 as LQKENI. Trimming pared 1 base from V and 1 base from J, leaving 13 bases between. CDR3 sequence (DNA): TGTGCCAGCTCACCACTAACTCCGGGGGGGAACACTGAAGCTTTCTTT. Translated: CASSPLTPGGNTEAFF.

CDR3 sequence: CASSGESGNTIYF. The CDR3 DNA reads TGTGCCAGTAGCGGGGAATCTGGAAACACCATATATTTT. This chain uses TRBV19 with TRBJ1-3; D not certain. Germline V lookup: CDR1 LNHDA, CDR2 SQIVND (reference sequence). Trimming took off 6 bases at V and 1 base at J, with 7 bases between the two ends. The CDR3 is made up of 13 amino acids.

J is TRBJ1-1 and V is TRBV12-3 or TRBV12-4; D ambiguous. Trimming took 3 bases from V and 4 from J, leaving 6 bases between them. CDR3 length equals 12 residues. The CDR3: CASSLESTEAFF. The CDR3 DNA sequence: TGTGCCAGCAGTTTGGAGAGCACTGAAGCTTTCTTT.

This clone has only one observation. V is TRBV27 and J is TRBJ2-1, with 9 bases that match TRBD2. Per the germline V gene, CDR1 is MNHEY and CDR2 is SMNVEV (reference sequence). This CDR3 has 15 residues. J lost 4 bases, V lost 3 bases, and 4 bases had no gene match. DNA of the CDR3: TGTGCCAGCAGTTTTAGCGGGAGAAGATACAATGAGCAGTTCTTC. This sequence encodes CASSFSGRRYNEQFF.

The rearrangement joins TRBV28 to TRBJ2-1; 8 positions match TRBD2. CDR1 MDHEN and CDR2 SYDVKM come from the germline V gene. The CDR3 covers 16 residues. V lost 2 bases, J lost 0 bases, and 3 bases stayed unmatched. CDR3 DNA sequence: TGTGCCAGCAGTTTAGATCGGGGGGGCTCCTACAATGAGCAGTTCTTC. This translates into CASSLDRGGSYNEQFF. Filled out from reference TRBV28 and TRBJ2-1, the complete variable domain reads DVKVTQSSRYLVKRTGEKVFLECVQDMDHENMFWYRQDPGLGLRLIYFSYDVKMKEKGDIPEGYSVSREKKERFSLILESASTNQTSMYLCASSLDRGGSYNEQFFGPGTRLTVL.

The rearrangement links TRBV7-8 to TRBJ2-2, with 8 bases that match TRBD1. CDR3 length: 15 amino acids. Germline loops: CDR1 SGHVS, CDR2 FQNEAQ. J lost 1 base, V lost 6 bases, and 4 bases had no gene match. CDR3 bases: TGTGCCAGCAGTCCGGGACAGGTGAACACCGGGGAGCTGTTTTTT. It encodes CASSPGQVNTGELFF.

The V gene is TRBV5-4, the J gene TRBJ2-7; 11 bases align to TRBD2. V shed 5 bases, J shed 3 bases, and the junction held 7 bases outside the gene matches. CDR1 and CDR2 (germline): SGHNT, YYREEE (reference sequence). The CDR3 sequence is 15 residues long. The CDR3 here is CASRPGTSGNYEQYF. In DNA form, the CDR3 reads TGTGCCAGCAGACCGGGGACTAGCGGAAACTACGAGCAGTACTTC.

The V gene is TRBV6-9, the J gene TRBJ1-2; D gene uncertain. Germline values: CDR1 MNHGY, CDR2 SVAAGI. The CDR3 covers 12 residues. V was shortened by 4 bases and J by 4 bases, with 7 bases between the two germline ends. CDR3 coding DNA: TGTGCCAGCAGTTCCAGTCGCTATGGCTACACCTTC. The encoded protein is CASSSSRYGYTF.

This chain connects TRBV11-3 to TRBJ2-7; maybe TRBD1 (6 bases). Looked up from germline, CDR1 is SGHNT and CDR2 is YENEEA. The V end was cut by 3 bases, the J end by 6 bases, with 12 bases between. CDR3 length: 13 residues. The CDR3 coding sequence is TGTGCCAGCAGCTTTGAAGGGGGAACCGAGCAGTACTTC. Amino acid sequence: CASSFEGGTEQYF. The whole variable domain, remainder taken from reference TRBV11-3 and TRBJ2-7, is EAGVVQSPRYKIIEKKQPVAFWCNPISGHNTLYWYLQNLGQGPELLIRYENEEAVDDSQLPKDRFSAERLKGVDSTLKIQPAELGDSAVYLCASSFEGGTEQYFGPGTRLTVT.